Listed below are T cell receptor beta chains from one sample, sequenced in a study of graft-versus-host responses after intestinal transplantation. TCRdb's table, derived via immunoSEQ multiplex PCR, lists solely in-frame clones and lacks some. Of about 130,000 clones in the sample, 92% were seen once. These receptors are not linked to any known antigen. The starting material was unstimulated CD4+ T cells sorted from spleen or lymph node cells, obtained before intestinal transplant. The source of these receptors is a human donor who received an intestinal transplant. Both conserved end residues are part of each CDR3. A D gene is named only where the DNA matches it firmly. The size of a clone is reported for some rows only, either as once, few or many, or as a class for expanded clones.

j_call: TRBJ2-7
d_call: TRBD2
v_call: TRBV5-1
clone_size: once
cdr3_nt: TGCGCCAGCAGCTTGGACCCGGGAGGGCCTTACGAGCAGTACTTC
cdr3_aa: CASSLDPGGPYEQYF

j_call: TRBJ2-3
d_call: -
v_call: TRBV6-6
clone_size: -
cdr3_nt: TGTGCCAGCACCCACGGTATTGACACAGATACGCAGTATTTT
cdr3_aa: CASTHGIDTDTQYF

j_call: TRBJ2-1
d_call: TRBD2
v_call: TRBV6-1
clone_size: -
cdr3_nt: TGTGCCAGCAGTGGACTAGCGGGAGGGAGGTCTACAGGTGAGCAGTTCTTC
cdr3_aa: CASSGLAGGRSTGEQFF

j_call: TRBJ2-3
d_call: -
v_call: TRBV6-6
clone_size: -
cdr3_nt: TGTGCCAGCCGAGGGCCAGATACGCAGTATTTT
cdr3_aa: CASRGPDTQYF

j_call: TRBJ1-6
d_call: -
v_call: TRBV4-2
clone_size: -
cdr3_nt: TGTGCCAGCAGCCCCGGGAATTCACCCCTCCACTTT
cdr3_aa: CASSPGNSPLHF

j_call: TRBJ2-1
d_call: TRBD2
v_call: TRBV19
clone_size: -
cdr3_nt: TGTGCCAGTAATATAGGACTAGCGGGCTACAATGAGCAGTTCTTC
cdr3_aa: CASNIGLAGYNEQFF

j_call: TRBJ1-2
d_call: -
v_call: TRBV29-1
clone_size: -
cdr3_nt: TGCAGCGTTCCAGACGGCGGATCTTATTATGGCTACACCTTC
cdr3_aa: CSVPDGGSYYGYTF

j_call: TRBJ1-4
d_call: -
v_call: TRBV30
clone_size: -
cdr3_nt: TGTGCCTGGACCCTGGGGGGTCGGGCTAATGAAAAACTGTTTTTT
cdr3_aa: CAWTLGGRANEKLFF

j_call: TRBJ2-3
d_call: -
v_call: TRBV4-1
clone_size: -
cdr3_nt: TGCGCCAGCAGCCGACTACACACAGATACGCAGTATTTT
cdr3_aa: CASSRLHTDTQYF

j_call: TRBJ2-5
d_call: TRBD1
v_call: TRBV6-1
clone_size: -
cdr3_nt: TGTGCCAGCACCTTAGCCGGACAGGGCTACGAGACCCAGTACTTC
cdr3_aa: CASTLAGQGYETQYF

j_call: TRBJ2-7
d_call: -
v_call: TRBV9
clone_size: -
cdr3_nt: TGTGCCAGCAGCACATCACCGGGACTCGCTCAGGGAGAGCAGTACTTC
cdr3_aa: CASSTSPGLAQGEQYF

j_call: TRBJ2-2
d_call: TRBD2
v_call: TRBV27
clone_size: -
cdr3_nt: TGTGCCAGCACCGGGACTAGCAACACCGGGGAGCTGTTTTTT
cdr3_aa: CASTGTSNTGELFF

j_call: TRBJ2-3
d_call: -
v_call: TRBV30
clone_size: -
cdr3_nt: TGTGCCTGGAGCCAGCGGGGCACAGATACGCAGTATTTT
cdr3_aa: CAWSQRGTDTQYF

j_call: TRBJ1-4
d_call: TRBD1
v_call: TRBV5-6
clone_size: -
cdr3_nt: TGTGCCAGCAGCTTGGATTCTCGGTGGGGACAGGAGAATGAAAAACTGTTTTTT
cdr3_aa: CASSLDSRWGQENEKLFF

j_call: TRBJ2-3
d_call: -
v_call: TRBV7-3
clone_size: -
cdr3_nt: TGTGCCAGCAGCTTAATTGGTACAGGGCGGACAGATACGCAGTATTTT
cdr3_aa: CASSLIGTGRTDTQYF

j_call: TRBJ2-1
d_call: TRBD2
v_call: TRBV27
clone_size: -
cdr3_nt: TGTGCCAGCAGGGGACTAGCGGGAGAGGGTGAGCAGTTCTTC
cdr3_aa: CASRGLAGEGEQFF

j_call: TRBJ1-1
d_call: -
v_call: TRBV5-6
clone_size: -
cdr3_nt: TGTGCCAGCAGCTTGGTATCGGGTCAGGGGATGAACACTGAAGCTTTCTTT
cdr3_aa: CASSLVSGQGMNTEAFF

j_call: TRBJ1-2
d_call: -
v_call: TRBV6-5
clone_size: few
cdr3_nt: TGTGCCAGCAGTAACAGCGCCCCGGGGGGAGGCTACACCTTC
cdr3_aa: CASSNSAPGGGYTF

j_call: TRBJ2-1
d_call: TRBD2
v_call: TRBV6-6
clone_size: -
cdr3_nt: TGTGCCAGCGAACCTCGGCGGGAGACGTACAATGAGCAGTTCTTC
cdr3_aa: CASEPRRETYNEQFF

j_call: TRBJ1-2
d_call: -
v_call: TRBV9
clone_size: -
cdr3_nt: TGTGCCAGCAGAGGGACGATGGTCTATGGCTACACCTTC
cdr3_aa: CASRGTMVYGYTF

j_call: TRBJ1-5
d_call: -
v_call: TRBV27
clone_size: once
cdr3_nt: TGTGCCAGCTCGAACAGCGGTAATCAGCCCCAGCATTTT
cdr3_aa: CASSNSGNQPQHF

j_call: TRBJ1-1
d_call: TRBD1
v_call: TRBV12-5
clone_size: -
cdr3_nt: TGTGCTAGTGGTCTGGCAGAGGGACAGACCTTT
cdr3_aa: CASGLAEGQTF

j_call: TRBJ2-1
d_call: TRBD2
v_call: TRBV7-3
clone_size: -
cdr3_nt: TGTGCCAGCAGTAGCCCGGGACTAGCGGGAAATGAGCAGTTCTTC
cdr3_aa: CASSSPGLAGNEQFF

j_call: TRBJ2-1
d_call: -
v_call: TRBV7-6
clone_size: -
cdr3_nt: TGTGCCAGCAGCTTCATACCGGATAACAATGAGCAGTTCTTC
cdr3_aa: CASSFIPDNNEQFF

j_call: TRBJ2-1
d_call: TRBD1
v_call: TRBV27
clone_size: -
cdr3_nt: TGTGCCAGCAGCTCCCATACAGGGGCCTTGGACAATGAGCAGTTCTTC
cdr3_aa: CASSSHTGALDNEQFF

j_call: TRBJ2-1
d_call: -
v_call: TRBV19
clone_size: -
cdr3_nt: TGTGCCAGTAGTGACCACTCTGGCGGGACGGAGTTCTTC
cdr3_aa: CASSDHSGGTEFF

j_call: TRBJ2-2
d_call: -
v_call: TRBV11-1
clone_size: -
cdr3_nt: TGTGCCAGCAGCTTTGCGCCAACCGGGACCGGGGAGCTGTTTTTT
cdr3_aa: CASSFAPTGTGELFF

j_call: TRBJ1-1
d_call: -
v_call: TRBV2
clone_size: -
cdr3_nt: TGTGCCAGCAGAACCGGGCCTTCGAACACTGAAGCTTTCTTT
cdr3_aa: CASRTGPSNTEAFF

j_call: TRBJ1-1
d_call: -
v_call: TRBV9
clone_size: once
cdr3_nt: TGTGCCAGCAGCGTATTGGACGACACTGAAGCTTTCTTT
cdr3_aa: CASSVLDDTEAFF

j_call: TRBJ1-5
d_call: -
v_call: TRBV28
clone_size: -
cdr3_nt: TGTGCCAGCAGCCACCGCATGTTGAGCAATCAGCCCCAGCATTTT
cdr3_aa: CASSHRMLSNQPQHF

j_call: TRBJ2-7
d_call: -
v_call: TRBV15
clone_size: once
cdr3_nt: TGTGCCACCAGCAGAGATTACGGAGGGGGCAGAGACGAGCAGTACTTC
cdr3_aa: CATSRDYGGGRDEQYF

j_call: TRBJ2-7
d_call: -
v_call: TRBV5-1
clone_size: few
cdr3_nt: TGCGCCAGCAGCTTCTTAGGGTTCAGCTCCTACGAGCAGTACTTC
cdr3_aa: CASSFLGFSSYEQYF

j_call: TRBJ1-4
d_call: -
v_call: TRBV18
clone_size: -
cdr3_nt: TGTGCCAGCTCACCTTCGACAGTCGATAATGAAAAACTGTTTTTT
cdr3_aa: CASSPSTVDNEKLFF

j_call: TRBJ2-1
d_call: TRBD2
v_call: TRBV7-3
clone_size: -
cdr3_nt: TGTGCCAGCAGCCGAACTAGCGGCTCCTACAATGAGCAGTTCTTC
cdr3_aa: CASSRTSGSYNEQFF

j_call: TRBJ2-1
d_call: TRBD2
v_call: TRBV25-1
clone_size: -
cdr3_nt: TGTGCCAGCAGTCGGGGGGGAGGGCCCCCCGTAGAGCAGTTCTTC
cdr3_aa: CASSRGGGPPVEQFF

j_call: TRBJ2-7
d_call: -
v_call: TRBV9
clone_size: -
cdr3_nt: TGTGCCAGCAGCGTATCCATGGGGGACCCCTACGAGCAGTACTTC
cdr3_aa: CASSVSMGDPYEQYF

j_call: TRBJ1-1
d_call: -
v_call: TRBV5-5
clone_size: -
cdr3_nt: TGTGCCAGCAGCTTGGGGGGGATGCCTGAAGCTTTCTTT
cdr3_aa: CASSLGGMPEAFF

j_call: TRBJ1-2
d_call: -
v_call: TRBV28
clone_size: -
cdr3_nt: TGTGCCAGCAGGAACACAGGGTTCTTAAACTATGGCTACACCTTC
cdr3_aa: CASRNTGFLNYGYTF

j_call: TRBJ2-7
d_call: -
v_call: TRBV7-8
clone_size: -
cdr3_nt: TGTGCCAGCAGCTTAGTCCAGGGGCCCAACTACGAGCAGTACTTC
cdr3_aa: CASSLVQGPNYEQYF

j_call: TRBJ1-1
d_call: -
v_call: TRBV27
clone_size: -
cdr3_nt: TGTGCCAGCAGTCCGCAGGGCAGGAACACTGAAGCTTTCTTT
cdr3_aa: CASSPQGRNTEAFF

j_call: TRBJ2-7
d_call: TRBD2
v_call: TRBV5-6
clone_size: -
cdr3_nt: TGTGCCAGCAGCCGTCGAGCGGGAGTTCGTTACGAGCAGTACTTC
cdr3_aa: CASSRRAGVRYEQYF

j_call: TRBJ2-5
d_call: TRBD2
v_call: TRBV7-2
clone_size: once
cdr3_nt: TGTGCCAGCAGCACCCGGGGACTAGCGGCAGTTGAAGAGACCCAGTACTTC
cdr3_aa: CASSTRGLAAVEETQYF

j_call: TRBJ2-2
d_call: TRBD1
v_call: TRBV11-3
clone_size: -
cdr3_nt: TGTGCCAGCAGTCCCGACAGGGCGCACACCGGGGAGCTGTTTTTT
cdr3_aa: CASSPDRAHTGELFF

j_call: TRBJ2-1
d_call: TRBD2
v_call: TRBV19
clone_size: few
cdr3_nt: TGTGCCAGTACCCCGCTAGCGGGAGCAAGAAATGAGCAGTTCTTC
cdr3_aa: CASTPLAGARNEQFF

j_call: TRBJ1-2
d_call: -
v_call: TRBV28
clone_size: -
cdr3_nt: TGTGCCAGCAGAGAAGTTCTGGGGGGCTACACCTTC
cdr3_aa: CASREVLGGYTF

j_call: TRBJ2-1
d_call: -
v_call: TRBV9
clone_size: -
cdr3_nt: TGTGCCAGCAGCGTAGGCACGTACTACAATGAGCAGTTCTTC
cdr3_aa: CASSVGTYYNEQFF

j_call: TRBJ2-3
d_call: -
v_call: TRBV9
clone_size: -
cdr3_nt: TGTGCCAGCAGCACCCACCTCAAGACTTCAGATACGCAGTATTTT
cdr3_aa: CASSTHLKTSDTQYF

j_call: TRBJ2-3
d_call: -
v_call: TRBV27
clone_size: -
cdr3_nt: TGTGCCAGCAGGGATTATGGAAAAGGGCGTAGTAGCACAGATACGCAGTATTTT
cdr3_aa: CASRDYGKGRSSTDTQYF

j_call: TRBJ1-5
d_call: TRBD1
v_call: TRBV28
clone_size: -
cdr3_nt: TGTGCCAGCAGTACCCGACGGAGACAGGGAGGGAATCAGCCCCAGCATTTT
cdr3_aa: CASSTRRRQGGNQPQHF

j_call: TRBJ1-1
d_call: TRBD1
v_call: TRBV19
clone_size: -
cdr3_nt: TGTGCCAGTAGTCCCAGAACAGGGGGGATAAGCACTGAAGCTTTCTTT
cdr3_aa: CASSPRTGGISTEAFF

j_call: TRBJ1-5
d_call: -
v_call: TRBV2
clone_size: -
cdr3_nt: TGTGCCAGCAGTGAAAGCAGGTATAGCAATCAGCCCCAGCATTTT
cdr3_aa: CASSESRYSNQPQHF

j_call: TRBJ1-1
d_call: -
v_call: TRBV29-1
clone_size: -
cdr3_nt: TGCAGCGTTGAAGATGACAGGAACACTGAAGCTTTCTTT
cdr3_aa: CSVEDDRNTEAFF

j_call: TRBJ2-2
d_call: TRBD2
v_call: TRBV19
clone_size: -
cdr3_nt: TGTGCCAGTAGGAGAGGGCGGGAGGGCACCGGGGAGCTGTTTTTT
cdr3_aa: CASRRGREGTGELFF

j_call: TRBJ2-6
d_call: TRBD2
v_call: TRBV27
clone_size: -
cdr3_nt: TGTGCCAGCAGTTTATCCACCGGGAGGGCCAGCTCTGGGGCCAACGTCCTGACTTTC
cdr3_aa: CASSLSTGRASSGANVLTF